This T cell receptor (beta chain) was captured by sequencing in a study of T cell responses to AZD1222 COVID-19 vaccine. The germline gives CDR1 SGHAT, CDR2 FQNNGV. The ends were cut back, 3 bases at V and 6 bases at J, with 6 bases in the middle. This CDR3 is 12 amino acids long. Only in-frame clones appear in the TCRdb table, and some are missing; sequencing was by immunoSEQ multiplex PCR. The sample contains tens of thousands of clones, about 90% of which appear only once. The sequencing here drew on peripheral blood, taken 28 days after the second AZD1222 dose. The chain has TRBV11-2 and TRBJ1-3; D call uncertain. This receptor was taken from an adult who received the AZD1222 COVID-19 vaccine. CDR3 DNA sequence: TGTGCCAGCAGCTTGGGTCCAAACACCATATATTTT. It codes for CASSLGPNTIYF.